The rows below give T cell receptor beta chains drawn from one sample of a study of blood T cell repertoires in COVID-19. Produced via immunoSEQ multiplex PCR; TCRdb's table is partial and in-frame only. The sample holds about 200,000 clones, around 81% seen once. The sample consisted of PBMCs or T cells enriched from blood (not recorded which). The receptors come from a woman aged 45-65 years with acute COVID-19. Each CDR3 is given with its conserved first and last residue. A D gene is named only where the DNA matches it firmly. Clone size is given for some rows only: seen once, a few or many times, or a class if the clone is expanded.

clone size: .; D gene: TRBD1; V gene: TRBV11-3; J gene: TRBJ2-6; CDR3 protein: CASSLAGGTGANVLTF; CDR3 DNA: TGTGCCAGCAGCTTAGCAGGGGGCACCGGGGCCAACGTCCTGACTTTC
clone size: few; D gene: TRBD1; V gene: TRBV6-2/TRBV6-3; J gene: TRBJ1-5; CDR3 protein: CASSYSTRGGNQPQHF; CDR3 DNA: TGTGCCAGCAGTTACTCGACCAGGGGGGGCAATCAGCCCCAGCATTTT
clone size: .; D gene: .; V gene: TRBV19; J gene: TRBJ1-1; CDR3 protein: CASRSRGGAEAFF; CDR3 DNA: TGTGCCAGTAGATCCCGTGGGGGGGCTGAAGCTTTCTTT
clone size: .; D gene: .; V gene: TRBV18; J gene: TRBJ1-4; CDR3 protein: CASSPLDGDEKLFF; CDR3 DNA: TGTGCCAGCTCACCTCTCGACGGGGATGAAAAACTGTTTTTT
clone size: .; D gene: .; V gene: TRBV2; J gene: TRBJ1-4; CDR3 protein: CASSERAPASTNEKLFF; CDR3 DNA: TGTGCCAGCAGTGAAAGAGCCCCAGCGTCAACTAATGAAAAACTGTTTTTT
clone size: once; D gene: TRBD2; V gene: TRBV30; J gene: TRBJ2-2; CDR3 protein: CAWTKGTSGRAGELFF; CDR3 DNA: TGTGCCTGGACCAAGGGGACTAGCGGGAGGGCCGGGGAGCTGTTTTTT
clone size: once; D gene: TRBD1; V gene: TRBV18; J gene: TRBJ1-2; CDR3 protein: CATRLDRGGGYTF; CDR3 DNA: TGTGCCACCCGATTGGACAGGGGAGGTGGCTACACCTTC
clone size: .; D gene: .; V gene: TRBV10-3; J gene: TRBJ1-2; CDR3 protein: CAISESVSGVGNYGYTF; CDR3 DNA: TGTGCCATCAGTGAGTCGGTCTCAGGGGTAGGAAACTATGGCTACACCTTC
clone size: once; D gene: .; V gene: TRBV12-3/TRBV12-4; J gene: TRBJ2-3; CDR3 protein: CASSLVRDTQYF; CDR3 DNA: TGTGCCAGCAGTTTGGTGCGAGATACGCAGTATTTT
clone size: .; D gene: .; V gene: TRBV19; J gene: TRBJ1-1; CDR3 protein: CASRKGTLNTEAFF; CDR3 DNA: TGTGCCAGTAGAAAAGGGACACTGAACACTGAAGCTTTCTTT
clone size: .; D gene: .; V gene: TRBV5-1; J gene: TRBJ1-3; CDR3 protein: CASSLDGTGNTIYF; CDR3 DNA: TGCGCCAGCAGCTTGGACGGGACTGGAAACACCATATATTTT
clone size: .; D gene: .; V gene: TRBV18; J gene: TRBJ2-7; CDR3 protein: CASSQQSYEQYF; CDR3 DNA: TGTGCCAGCTCACAACAGTCTTACGAGCAGTACTTC
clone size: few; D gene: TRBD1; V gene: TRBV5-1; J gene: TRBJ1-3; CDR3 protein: CASSLEPQGSSGNTIYF; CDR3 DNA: TGCGCCAGCAGCTTGGAGCCACAGGGGAGCTCTGGAAACACCATATATTTT
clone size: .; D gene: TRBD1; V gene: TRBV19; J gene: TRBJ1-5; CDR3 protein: CASRDRTNQPQHF; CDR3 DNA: TGTGCCAGTAGGGACAGGACCAATCAGCCCCAGCATTTT
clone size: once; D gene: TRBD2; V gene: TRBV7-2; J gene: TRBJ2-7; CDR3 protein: CASSLVAGGLYEQYF; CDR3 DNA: TGTGCCAGCAGCTTAGTAGCGGGGGGGCTCTACGAGCAGTACTTC
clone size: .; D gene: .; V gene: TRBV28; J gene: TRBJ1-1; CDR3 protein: CASRTTGLGEAFF; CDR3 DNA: TGTGCCAGCAGAACAACAGGGCTCGGTGAAGCTTTCTTT
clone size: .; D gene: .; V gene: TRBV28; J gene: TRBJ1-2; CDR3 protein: CASSSGGYDYGYTF; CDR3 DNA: TGTGCCAGCAGTTCCGGGGGATACGACTATGGCTACACCTTC
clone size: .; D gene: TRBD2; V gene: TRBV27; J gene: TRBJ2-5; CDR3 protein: CASSFGVTSIRETQYF; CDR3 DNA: TGTGCCAGCAGTTTCGGTGTGACTAGCATTCGGGAGACCCAGTACTTC
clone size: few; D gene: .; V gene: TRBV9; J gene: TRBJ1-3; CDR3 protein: CASSDAGENTIYF; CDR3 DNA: TGTGCCAGCAGCGACGCCGGTGAAAACACCATATATTTT
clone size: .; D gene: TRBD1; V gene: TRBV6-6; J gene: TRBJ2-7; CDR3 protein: CASRHDRAGQGQYF; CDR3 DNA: TGTGCCAGCAGACACGACAGGGCCGGCCAAGGGCAGTACTTC
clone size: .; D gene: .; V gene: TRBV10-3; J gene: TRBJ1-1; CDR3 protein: CAISEHSGTEAFF; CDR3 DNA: TGTGCCATCAGTGAACATTCGGGGACTGAAGCTTTCTTT
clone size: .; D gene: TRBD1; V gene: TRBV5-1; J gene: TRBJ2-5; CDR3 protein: CASSLVQGAETQYF; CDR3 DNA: TGCGCCAGCAGCTTGGTGCAGGGGGCCGAGACCCAGTACTTC
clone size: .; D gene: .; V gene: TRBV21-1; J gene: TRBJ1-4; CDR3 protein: CASSKGLSGDCKNEKLFF; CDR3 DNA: TGTGCCAGCAGCAAAGGCTTGTCGGGGGATTGTAAAAATGAAAAACTGTTTTTT
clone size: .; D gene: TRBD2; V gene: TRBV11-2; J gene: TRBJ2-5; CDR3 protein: CASSAFQGLAGETQYF; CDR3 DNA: TGTGCCAGCAGCGCTTTCCAGGGGCTAGCGGGAGAGACCCAGTACTTC
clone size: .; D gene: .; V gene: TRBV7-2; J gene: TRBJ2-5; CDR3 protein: CASSLMQGTQETQYF; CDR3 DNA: TGTGCCAGCAGCTTGATGCAGGGAACCCAAGAGACCCAGTACTTC
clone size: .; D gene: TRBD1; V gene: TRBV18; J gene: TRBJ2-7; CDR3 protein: CASSPDRGIGEQYF; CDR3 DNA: TGTGCCAGCTCACCGGACAGGGGGATTGGCGAGCAGTACTTC
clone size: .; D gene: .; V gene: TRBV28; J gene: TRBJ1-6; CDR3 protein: CASSPTIGGSYNSPLHF; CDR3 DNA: TGTGCCAGCAGTCCCACGATCGGGGGCTCCTATAATTCACCCCTCCACTTT
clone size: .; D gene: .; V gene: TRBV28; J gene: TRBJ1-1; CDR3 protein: CASSLWFAGMKGDEAFF; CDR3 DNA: TGTGCCAGCAGTTTATGGTTCGCAGGGATGAAGGGGGATGAAGCTTTCTTT
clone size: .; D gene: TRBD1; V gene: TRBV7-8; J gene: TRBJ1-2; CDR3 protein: CASSHGTGGSGYTF; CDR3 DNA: TGTGCCAGCAGCCACGGGACAGGCGGATCTGGCTACACCTTC
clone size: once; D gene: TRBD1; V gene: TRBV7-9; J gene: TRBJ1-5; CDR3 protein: CASSSQTGISNQPQHF; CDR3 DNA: TGTGCCAGCAGCTCGCAGACAGGGATTAGCAATCAGCCCCAGCATTTT
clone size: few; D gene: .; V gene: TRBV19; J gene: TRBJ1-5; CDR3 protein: CASSLPAGSNQPQHF; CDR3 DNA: TGTGCCAGTAGCCTCCCCGCAGGAAGCAATCAGCCCCAGCATTTT
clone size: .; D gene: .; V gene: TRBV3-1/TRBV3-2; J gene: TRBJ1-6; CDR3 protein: CASSRGVMSNSPLHF; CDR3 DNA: TGTGCCAGCTCCCGAGGTGTAATGAGTAATTCACCCCTCCACTTT
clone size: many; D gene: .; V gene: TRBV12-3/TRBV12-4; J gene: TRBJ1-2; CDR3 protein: CASSLWQDGYTF; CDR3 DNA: TGTGCCAGCAGTTTATGGCAGGATGGCTACACCTTC
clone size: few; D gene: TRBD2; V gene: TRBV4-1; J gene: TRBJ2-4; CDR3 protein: CASSQVAGAENIQYF; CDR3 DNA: TGCGCCAGCAGCCAAGTAGCGGGGGCAGAAAACATTCAGTACTTC
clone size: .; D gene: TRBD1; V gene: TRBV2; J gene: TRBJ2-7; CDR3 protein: CASSVGQVTYEQYF; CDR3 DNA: TGTGCCAGCAGCGTGGGACAGGTGACCTACGAGCAGTACTTC
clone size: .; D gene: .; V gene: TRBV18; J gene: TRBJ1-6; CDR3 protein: CASSPQGRGDSPLHF; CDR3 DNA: TGTGCCAGCTCACCCCAGGGCCGAGGAGATTCACCCCTCCACTTT
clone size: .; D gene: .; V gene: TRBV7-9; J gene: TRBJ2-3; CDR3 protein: CASSLRRGQSTDTQYF; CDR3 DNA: TGTGCCAGCAGCTTAAGGAGGGGACAGAGCACAGATACGCAGTATTTT
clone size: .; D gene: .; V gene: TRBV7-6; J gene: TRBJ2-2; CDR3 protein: CASSSGGLPNTGELFF; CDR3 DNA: TGTGCCAGCAGCTCAGGAGGGCTTCCAAACACCGGGGAGCTGTTTTTT
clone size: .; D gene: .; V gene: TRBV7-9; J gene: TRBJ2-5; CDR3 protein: CASSLMGLQETQYF; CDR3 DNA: TGTGCCAGCAGCTTAATGGGGCTCCAAGAGACCCAGTACTTC
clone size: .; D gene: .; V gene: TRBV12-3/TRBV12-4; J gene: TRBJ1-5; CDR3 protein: CASSLGKQPQHF; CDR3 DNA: TGTGCCAGCAGTTTAGGTAAACAGCCCCAGCATTTT
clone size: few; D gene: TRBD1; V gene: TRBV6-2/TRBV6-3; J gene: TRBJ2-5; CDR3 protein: CASSTTSGTGPRETQYF; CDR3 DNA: TGTGCCAGCAGTACAACATCCGGGACAGGACCCCGGGAGACCCAGTACTTC
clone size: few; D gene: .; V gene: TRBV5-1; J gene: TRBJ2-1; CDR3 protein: CASSEDRASYNEQFF; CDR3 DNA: TGCGCCAGCAGCGAGGACAGAGCCTCCTACAATGAGCAGTTCTTC
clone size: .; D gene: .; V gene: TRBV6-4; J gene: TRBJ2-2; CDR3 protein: CASSDSKGANTGELFF; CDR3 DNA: TGTGCCAGCAGTGACTCTAAGGGGGCGAACACCGGGGAGCTGTTTTTT
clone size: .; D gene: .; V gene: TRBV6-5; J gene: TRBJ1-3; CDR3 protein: CASSSGHRSGNTIYF; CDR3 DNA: TGTGCCAGCAGCTCGGGACACCGCTCTGGAAACACCATATATTTT
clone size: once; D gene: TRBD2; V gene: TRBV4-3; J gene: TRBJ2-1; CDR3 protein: CASSVHAGTNNEQFF; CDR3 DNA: TGCGCCAGCAGCGTACATGCAGGGACTAACAATGAGCAGTTCTTC
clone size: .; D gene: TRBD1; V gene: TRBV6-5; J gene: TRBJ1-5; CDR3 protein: CASSPGTGYNQPQHF; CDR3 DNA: TGTGCCAGCAGCCCCGGGACAGGTTACAATCAGCCCCAGCATTTT
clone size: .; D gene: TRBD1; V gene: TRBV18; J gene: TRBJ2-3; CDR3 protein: CASSPAGQDSSTDTQYF; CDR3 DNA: TGTGCCAGCTCACCGGCTGGACAGGACTCTAGCACAGATACGCAGTATTTT
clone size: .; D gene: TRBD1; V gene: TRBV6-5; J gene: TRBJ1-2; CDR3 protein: CASSIGTGPYYGYTF; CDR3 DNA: TGTGCCAGCAGTATCGGGACAGGGCCCTACTATGGCTACACCTTC
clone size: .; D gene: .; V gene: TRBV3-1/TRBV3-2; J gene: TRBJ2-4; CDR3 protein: CASSPSTDTLAKNIQYF; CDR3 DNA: TGTGCCAGCAGCCCTTCGACAGACACCTTAGCCAAAAACATTCAGTACTTC
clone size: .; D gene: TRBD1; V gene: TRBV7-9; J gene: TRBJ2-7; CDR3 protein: CASSRGQAPDEQYF; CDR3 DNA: TGTGCCAGCAGCCGGGGACAGGCGCCTGACGAGCAGTACTTC
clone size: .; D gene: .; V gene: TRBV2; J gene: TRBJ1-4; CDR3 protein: CASSYRPKNCLF; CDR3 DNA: TGTGCCAGCAGTTATCGCCCTAAAAACTGTCTTTTT
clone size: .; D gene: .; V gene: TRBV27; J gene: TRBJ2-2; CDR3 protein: CASRATRQELAGELFF; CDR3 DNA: TGTGCCAGCAGAGCGACTAGACAAGAACTCGCCGGGGAGCTGTTTTTT
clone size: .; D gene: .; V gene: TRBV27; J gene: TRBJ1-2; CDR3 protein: CASSGQPNNYGYTF; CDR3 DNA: TGTGCCAGCAGTGGACAGCCGAACAACTATGGCTACACCTTC